The clone carrying this TCR beta chain appeared a few times. These data originate in a study of cytomegalovirus exposure and HLA in healthy donors. CDR1 is LNHDA and CDR2 is SQIVND in the germline V gene (reference sequence). The CDR3 runs 15 residues. The J segment lost 1 base and the V segment lost 6 bases, leaving 5 bases of the junction unmatched. A multiplex PCR was run with 60 Vbeta primers and 13 Jbeta primers. TCRdb's copy holds only in-frame clones and misses some; the assay was immunoSEQ multiplex PCR. The repertoire holds 160,000 or so clones, around 84% seen once, with 3.1% in the top ten.

The TCR originated in a woman aged 40 to 50 in good health and CMV-seronegative. What was sequenced was PBMCs. The J gene is TRBJ2-7, the V gene TRBV19; 11 bases map to TRBD1. This CDR3 reads CASSIGTGGSYEQYF. CDR3 in DNA: TGTGCCAGTAGCATCGGGACAGGGGGTTCCTACGAGCAGTACTTC. Full variable domain (outside the CDR3, taken from reference TRBV19 and TRBJ2-7): DGGITQSPKYLFRKEGQNVTLSCEQNLNHDAMYWYRQDPGQGLRLIYYSQIVNDFQKGDIAEGYSVSREKKESFPLTVTSAQKNPTAFYLCASSIGTGGSYEQYFGPGTRLTVT.